This T cell receptor (beta chain) was sequenced for a study of monozygotic twins with inflammatory bowel disease (dated by TCRdb to the late 2010s). The study in broad terms: In total, about 30 monozygotic twin pairs made up the full study: 19 Danish pairs, all IBD-discordant, plus nine German pairs, of which four were IBD-concordant and five were IBD-discordant. The search for disease-associated traits relied mainly on comparing, within discordant pairs, IBD patients with their genetically identical healthy co-twins. Each individual had, on average, about 151 000 unique TCRalpha sequences and 181 000 unique TCRbeta sequences available for analysis. The investigation overall reported the following: Measured by the inverse Simpson index, TCRbeta repertoire diversity was lower in IBD patients than in their healthy co-twins. Different T cell subtypes could not be distinguished in the analysis. Background noise and inter-individual variability may have been introduced into the repertoires by the differing immunosuppressive treatments among patients. Compared with healthy twins, IBD patients had fewer clonotypes in common with other individuals, a difference most pronounced in patients showing signs of disease activity. Repertoire similarity did not differ between concordant and discordant twins, possibly due to limited statistical power. The results gave no support for a single strong signal or clonotype linked to IBD.

CDR1 and CDR2, per the germline V gene, are SGDLS and YYNGEE. CDR3 length: 12 amino acids, cysteine to phenylalanine. The protein alone is recorded here. In the case of this clonotype: Its target antigen remains unknown.

The library was made by 5' RACE. Each TCR library was prepared from about 3,400 ng of total RNA. For each sample, cDNA was synthesized in eight separate reactions using SMARTScribe reverse transcriptase. During cDNA synthesis, template switching introduced unique molecular identifiers that contained a 6-nucleotide sample barcode. Two nested PCRs of about 15 and 9 cycles amplified the TCRalpha and TCRbeta cDNA, and bead purification followed each PCR. Before amplification, the cDNA was both treated with uracil DNA-glycosylase and purified with the QIAquick PCR purification kit. The second PCR added Illumina TruSeq-compatible adapters along with sample-specific barcodes. TapeStation and Qubit were used to check library quality and concentration, and 5 to 6.5 ng of each library went into the pool. Sequencing of the pooled libraries was done on an Illumina HiSeq2500 single-index Rapid Run using custom sequencing primers and 2 x 100 bp reads. On the study's bioinformatics: MiGEC version 1.2.6 was used for UMI-based consensus assembly, which corrected PCR and sequencing errors. MiXCR version 2.1.1 handled V(D)J alignment, clonotype assembly and CDR3 extraction. Normalisation of gene usage, clonotype sharing and MAIT/NKT TCR abundance was achieved by analysing the top 1000, 10 000 and 20 000 clonotypes per sample. After downsampling to 27 000 UMIs, diversity was calculated as the inverse Simpson index using the vegan R package. Paired Mann-Whitney U tests on discordant twin pairs were used, with Benjamini-Hochberg multiple-testing correction. TCRdb reprocessed the reads, reporting each CDR3 protein sequence once and no DNA. TCRdb, rather than the study authors, made the V and J calls. The sample has around 99,000 distinct CDR3 sequences on record. 12% of the sample goes to the ten largest clones.

A roughly 2.5 ml peripheral blood sample was drawn into PAXgene tubes per donor and stored at -80°C. Without T cell sorting, total RNA was isolated from whole blood using the PAXgene blood miRNA kit on an automated QIAcube. Deep TCRalpha and TCRbeta repertoire profiling with unique molecular barcoding was performed on peripheral blood of monozygotic twin pairs concordant or discordant for inflammatory bowel disease. Smoking habits were recorded for all twin pairs, with individuals classified as current, former or never smokers. This receptor was taken from a human donor with ulcerative colitis or Crohn's disease, or a healthy co-twin of an affected twin (not recorded which). The chain is made from TRBV9 and TRBJ2-3. Sequenced: blood. This receptor has the CDR3 CASKNHTDTQYF. Reference TRBV9 and TRBJ2-3 proteins supply the regions before and after the CDR3; the full variable domain is: DSGVTQTPKHLITATGQRVTLRCSPRSGDLSVYWYQQSLDQGLQFLIQYYNGEERAKGNILERFSAQQFPDLHSELNLSSLELGDSALYFCASKNHTDTQYFGPGTRLTVL.